This T cell receptor (beta chain) was recovered during a study of CD8+CD57+ T cells in acquired aplastic anemia. At the level of the study: Sorting CD4+ and CD8+ cells gave DNA averaging approximately 3 ug.

The germline V gene has CDR1 MNHEY and CDR2 SVGAGI. The CDR3 has 14 residues. V lost 4 bases and J 6 bases, leaving 13 bases between the germline ends. This clonotype occurred many times. Researchers used genomic DNA as the template to profile TCR beta VDJ and CDR3. MiXCR, run by TCRdb on the reads, gives a single entry per CDR3 protein. The sample holds about 180,000 distinct CDR3 sequences, 35% to 50% seen once. The chain couples TRBV6-5 to TRBJ1-5, with D perhaps TRBD1 (5 bases). Material for sequencing was sorted CD4+, CD8+, or CD8+CD57+ T cells (not recorded which) from PBMCs. This TCR was recovered from a human donor in good health. CDR3 DNA sequence: TGTGCCAGCAGTTCCCAGGGATGGACTCAGCCCCAGCATTTT. Amino acids: CASSSQGWTQPQHF.